The next 23 T cell receptor beta chains were all read from a single sample in a study of T cell responses to AZD1222 COVID-19 vaccine. The protocol was immunoSEQ multiplex PCR, while the TCRdb copy is restricted to in-frame clones and leaves out a portion. The repertoire includes 43,000 or so clones, 90% of them detected once, and 37% sits in the top ten. The specimen was peripheral blood, collected 28 days after the second AZD1222 dose. These receptors were taken from an adult who received the AZD1222 COVID-19 vaccine.

The table lists this clone with a count of one. The chain joins TRBV5-4 to TRBJ2-3; D is possibly TRBD1 (5 bases). Trimming removed 5 bases at V and 6 bases at J, with 16 bases between. The CDR3 loop spans 14 amino acids. Germline V gene lookup returns CDR1 SGHNT and CDR2 YYREEE (reference sequence). CDR3 DNA: TGTGCCAGCAGTTATACCACAGGATCTGATACGCAGTATTTT. Translation gives CASSYTTGSDTQYF.

This chain joins TRBV7-9 and TRBJ1-2; 8 bases are a match to TRBD1. This CDR3 is built from 12 residues. The germline gives CDR1 SEHNR, CDR2 FQNEAQ (reference sequence). Losses at the gene ends were 4 bases for V and 10 bases for J; bases not matched to a gene: 5. This CDR3 reads CASSSDRVVYTF. In DNA, the CDR3 is TGTGCCAGCAGCTCGGACAGGGTGGTCTACACCTTC.

The V and J genes are TRBV7-2 and TRBJ2-2; 8 bases map to TRBD1. CDR1 and CDR2 (germline): SGHTA, FQGNSA. Losses at the gene ends were 5 bases for V and 6 bases for J; bases not matched to a gene: 11. The CDR3 is made up of 16 amino acids. The chain's CDR3 is CASSPWTGKVSGELFF. For the CDR3, the DNA is TGTGCCAGCAGCCCGTGGACAGGGAAGGTTTCCGGGGAGCTGTTTTTT.

The rearrangement uses TRBV11-3 and TRBJ2-3; 12 bases match TRBD2. In germline, CDR1 is SGHNT, CDR2 YENEEA. The CDR3 has 16 amino acids. V trimming: 3 bases; J trimming: 0 bases; junction bases outside the gene matches: 1. The CDR3: CASSLGTSGSTDTQYF. DNA of the CDR3: TGTGCCAGCAGCTTGGGGACTAGCGGGAGCACAGATACGCAGTATTTT.

The sample holds a few counts of this clone. The chain recombines TRBV11-2 with TRBJ2-6, with TRBD1 matching 7 bases. This CDR3 contains 19 residues. Germline V CDR1 and CDR2: SGHAT, FQNNGV. J was trimmed by 0 bases and V by 1 base; bases with no gene match: 9. Written as DNA, the CDR3 is TGTGCCAGCAGCTTAGGAGACAGGGTAGGACCCTCTGGGGCCAACGTCCTGACTTTC. Encoded protein: CASSLGDRVGPSGANVLTF.

The V and J genes are TRBV14 and TRBJ1-1; 10 nucleotides match TRBD1. Germline CDR1 reads SGHDN; CDR2 reads FVKESK. The V and J ends lost 0 bases and 7 bases, in that order; junction bases with no gene match: 5. The CDR3 has 15 amino acids. CDR3 DNA: TGTGCCAGCAGCCAAGATGGGACAGGGGTTGATGAAGCTTTCTTT. Protein product: CASSQDGTGVDEAFF. Variable domain in full (rest from reference TRBV14 and TRBJ1-1): EAGVTQFPSHSVIEKGQTVTLRCDPISGHDNLYWYRRVMGKEIKFLLHFVKESKQDESGMPNNRFLAERTGGTYSTLKVQPAELEDSGVYFCASSQDGTGVDEAFFGQGTRLTVV.

This chain links TRBV4-3 with TRBJ2-5; TRBD2 is a possible D gene (5 bases). CDR3 size: 16 residues. The V end lost 0 bases, the J end lost 5 bases, and 16 bases lay between the germline ends. CDR1 is LGHNA and CDR2 is YSLEER in the germline V gene. CDR3: CASSQDALSPGETQYF. In nucleotides, the CDR3 is TGCGCCAGCAGCCAAGACGCGCTCTCCCCGGGGGAGACCCAGTACTTC.

The chain combines TRBV6-5 with TRBJ2-3; maybe TRBD2 (7 bases). CDR1 and CDR2 from the germline V gene are MNHEY and SVGAGI. This CDR3 has 15 amino acids. Trimming took 8 bases from V and 4 from J, leaving 19 bases between them. CDR3 sequence (DNA): TGTGCCAGCGCCTTTGCGGGGGCGCGGGCAGATACGCAGTATTTT. This sequence encodes CASAFAGARADTQYF.

This clone has just a few counts. This chain connects TRBV19 to TRBJ1-2, with D unresolved. V lost 1 base to trimming and J lost 7 bases, with 16 bases between them. Germline CDR1 reads LNHDA; CDR2 reads SQIVND (reference sequence). The CDR3 spans 15 residues. CDR3 protein: CASSIGRQRPGGYTF. The CDR3 DNA sequence: TGTGCCAGTAGTATAGGGAGGCAACGTCCGGGTGGCTACACCTTC.

CDR3 amino acids: CASSFPSGSYKGTDTQYF. The CDR3, as DNA: TGTGCCAGCAGTTTCCCCAGCGGAAGTTATAAGGGCACAGATACGCAGTATTTT. The chain has TRBV7-9 and TRBJ2-3, with D perhaps TRBD2 (5 bases). This CDR3 has 18 amino acids. V gave up 6 bases and J gave up 1 base, with 23 bases separating them. Germline V gene lookup returns CDR1 SEHNR and CDR2 FQNEAQ (reference sequence). Based on the CDR3 plus reference TRBV7-9 and TRBJ2-3, the full variable domain is DTGVSQNPRHKITKRGQNVTFRCDPISEHNRLYWYRQTLGQGPEFLTYFQNEAQLEKSRLLSDRFSAERPKGSFSTLEIQRTEQGDSAMYLCASSFPSGSYKGTDTQYFGPGTRLTVL.

This chain connects TRBV4-2 to TRBJ2-1, with a weak D call TRBD2 (7 bases). The CDR3 runs 16 residues. Germline V CDR1 and CDR2: LGHNA, YNFKEQ. V was clipped by 0 bases and J by 4 bases, with 13 bases between them. The CDR3 here is CASSQDPRGRYNEQFF. In nucleotides, the CDR3 is TGTGCCAGCAGCCAAGATCCGCGGGGGCGTTACAATGAGCAGTTCTTC.

This clone was detected only once. This chain links TRBV30 with TRBJ1-5; TRBD1 might be the D (5 bases). The CDR3 consists of 13 residues. V lost 5 bases, J lost 6 bases, and 14 bases lay in between. Germline values: CDR1 GTSNPN, CDR2 SVGIG (reference sequence). CDR3 in amino acids: CAWGDGDAQPQHF. CDR3 DNA: TGTGCCTGGGGGGACGGGGACGCTCAGCCCCAGCATTTT.

The chain recombines TRBV5-4 with TRBJ2-1, with 8 nucleotides matching TRBD2. The CDR3 extends over 15 amino acids. Germline CDR1 is SGHNT and CDR2 is YYREEE (reference sequence). V shed 2 bases and J 5 bases; nucleotides not matched to a gene: 6. CDR3 region: CASSLTGGRDNEQFF. For the CDR3, the DNA is TGTGCCAGCAGCTTAACGGGGGGGAGGGACAATGAGCAGTTCTTC.

The rearrangement joins TRBV6-5 to TRBJ1-2, with D possibly TRBD1 on 6 matching bases. CDR3 length: 14 residues. CDR1 MNHEY and CDR2 SVGAGI come from the germline V gene. V shed 0 bases and J shed 3 bases, with 8 bases lying between them. The CDR3 nucleotides read TGTGCCAGCAGTTACTCCGGACAGTACTATGGCTACACCTTC. Translated, it gives CASSYSGQYYGYTF.

The chain joins TRBV10-2 to TRBJ2-1, with a possible D match to TRBD2 (5 bases). Trimming cost V 6 bases and J 4 bases, with 16 bases left between them. The CDR3 covers 15 residues. Germline V gives CDR1 WSHSY, CDR2 SAAADI. The CDR3 nucleotides are TGCGCCAGCAGCGTGGACGGGAATGCTTACAATGAGCAGTTCTTC. Residues: CASSVDGNAYNEQFF.

The chain has TRBV21-1 and TRBJ2-7; the table's D call TRBD1 went unverified against the DNA. TRBV21-1 is a recognized pseudogene. The CDR3 totals 16 residues. The CDR3 DNA sequence: TGTGCCAGCAGCAAAGGCGTCAGGGACAGCCCCTACGAGCAGTACTTC. It is translated as CASSKGVRDSPYEQYF.

The rearrangement uses TRBV11-2 and TRBJ1-3; D remains ambiguous. Germline loops: CDR1 SGHAT, CDR2 FQNNGV. V was pared by 5 bases and J by 2 bases, with 10 bases between. CDR3 length equals 14 residues. The CDR3 DNA follows: TGTGCCAGCAGCCCCTCCCATCCTGGAAACACCATATATTTT. Its translation is CASSPSHPGNTIYF.

Only one count was recorded for this clone. The rearrangement joins TRBV12-3 or TRBV12-4 to TRBJ1-2; no clear D gene. V dropped 2 bases and J dropped 4 bases, with 8 bases sitting between them. This CDR3 is 13 amino acids long. The CDR3 protein is CASSLRSTYGYTF. The CDR3, as DNA: TGTGCCAGCAGTTTACGGTCTACCTATGGCTACACCTTC.

This chain connects TRBV6-2 or TRBV6-3 to TRBJ1-6; no firm D call. The CDR3 covers 11 residues. Trimming took 2 bases from V and 14 from J, leaving 7 bases between them. The germline V gene encodes CDR1 MNHEY and CDR2 SVGEGT. The CDR3 nucleotides read TGTGCCAGCAGTTACGGGAAAGCCCTCCACTTT. It specifies CASSYGKALHF.

The J gene is TRBJ2-1, the V gene TRBV3-1 (or the pseudogene TRBV3-2); TRBD1 aligns across 9 bases. Looked up from germline, CDR1 is LGHDT and CDR2 is YNNKEL (reference sequence). The CDR3 has 15 residues. Losses at the gene ends were 2 bases for V and 3 bases for J; bases not matched to a gene: 2. Written as DNA, the CDR3 is TGTGCCAGCAGCCAATTGACAGGGGGCTACAATGAGCAGTTCTTC. This codes for CASSQLTGGYNEQFF.

The rearrangement uses TRBV14 and TRBJ1-1; D is perhaps TRBD1 (5 bases). CDR3 length: 16 residues. The germline CDR1 and CDR2 sequences are SGHDN and FVKESK. V lost 1 base, J lost 1 base, and 13 bases lay in between. The CDR3 nucleotides are TGTGCCAGCAGCCAAGTGGGAAAGGGACCGAACACTGAAGCTTTCTTT. This translates into CASSQVGKGPNTEAFF.

The chain employs TRBV19 and TRBJ1-5; 7 bases line up with TRBD1. Germline V lookup: CDR1 LNHDA, CDR2 SQIVND (reference sequence). Losses at the gene ends were 5 bases for V and 6 bases for J; bases not matched to a gene: 10. The CDR3 spans 15 residues. CDR3 in DNA: TGTGCCAGTAGTGGCGGGTCAGGGGGAAGTCAGCCCCAGCATTTT. It is translated as CASSGGSGGSQPQHF.

The chain combines TRBV7-6 with TRBJ2-1; TRBD2 aligns across 9 bases. In germline, CDR1 is SGHVS, CDR2 FNYEAQ. The CDR3 runs to 15 residues. The J segment lost 2 bases and the V segment lost 5 bases, leaving 4 bases of the junction unmatched. The CDR3: CASSLGGGAYNEQFF. CDR3 coding DNA: TGTGCCAGCAGCCTGGGCGGGGGGGCCTACAATGAGCAGTTCTTC.